These 25 T cell receptor beta chains share one sample of origin, sequenced in a study of T-cell reconstitution after alpha-beta-depleted transplantation in children. Construction of the TCRbeta library involved unique molecular identifiers. TCRdb passed the PCR reads through MiXCR, listing each CDR3 protein once. The top ten clones hold more than 25% of a sample with about 980,000 distinct CDR3 sequences, about 26% of them seen once. Here the sequenced sample was PBMCs, mostly from graft donor cells, taken 360 days after TCRalphabeta/CD19-depleted stem cell transplant. The receptors derive from a boy in the first two years of life who had a stem cell transplant for SCID, so the T cells may come from the graft donor.

The V and J genes are TRBV10-3 and TRBJ2-3; TRBD1 might be the D (7 bases). V gave up 8 bases and J gave up 2 bases, with 11 bases separating them. The CDR3 totals 13 residues. Germline V gene lookup returns CDR1 ENHRY and CDR2 SYGVKD. The CDR3 protein is CAIGGTDTDTQYF. In DNA form, the CDR3 reads TGTGCCATCGGAGGGACAGACACAGATACGCAGTATTTT.

V is TRBV12-3 or TRBV12-4 and J is TRBJ2-2, with D maybe TRBD2 (6 bases). The V end lost 8 bases, the J end lost 7 bases, and 20 bases lay between the germline ends. The CDR3 consists of 15 residues. As DNA, the CDR3 is TGTGCCAGCGGGGACTTCTGGGTTTTTGTCGGGGAGCTGTTTTTT. Protein product: CASGDFWVFVGELFF.

The genes are TRBV10-3 and TRBJ1-1; D gene unclear. This CDR3 comprises 12 residues. Per the germline V gene, CDR1 is ENHRY and CDR2 is SYGVKD. The V and J ends lost 6 bases and 1 base respectively, with 6 bases between them. The CDR3 sequence: CAISRGNTEAFF. In nucleotides, the CDR3 is TGTGCCATCAGCAGAGGGAACACTGAAGCTTTCTTT.

V is TRBV20-1 and J is TRBJ1-3; D is undetermined. Trimming pared 3 bases from V and 0 bases from J, leaving 9 bases between. CDR3 length: 14 amino acids. Germline-derived CDR1 and CDR2 are DFQATT and SNEGSKA (reference sequence). The CDR3 protein is CSASNRVSGNTIYF. Here the CDR3 DNA reads TGCAGTGCTAGCAACAGAGTCTCTGGAAACACCATATATTTT.

The chain recombines TRBV28 with TRBJ2-3; D call uncertain. The germline CDR1 and CDR2 sequences are MDHEN and SYDVKM. The CDR3 extends over 15 amino acids. The V gene lost 2 bases and the J gene lost 2 bases, with 11 bases spanning the gap. CDR3 in amino acids: CASSLSAPLTDTQYF. The CDR3 DNA is TGTGCCAGCAGTTTAAGCGCGCCTCTCACAGATACGCAGTATTTT. Drawing the rest from reference TRBV28 and TRBJ2-3, the complete variable domain is DVKVTQSSRYLVKRTGEKVFLECVQDMDHENMFWYRQDPGLGLRLIYFSYDVKMKEKGDIPEGYSVSREKKERFSLILESASTNQTSMYLCASSLSAPLTDTQYFGPGTRLTVL.

This sequence joins TRBV5-1 and TRBJ2-1; D not certain. The CDR3 is 13 amino acids. V was clipped by 5 bases and J by 2 bases, with 8 bases between them. Germline CDR1 is SGHRS and CDR2 is YFSETQ. CDR3: CASRSLAYNEQFF. CDR3 sequence (DNA): TGCGCCAGCAGGTCGTTAGCCTACAATGAGCAGTTCTTC.

The chain employs TRBV20-1 and TRBJ1-2; D is undetermined. Germline assignment: CDR1 DFQATT and CDR2 SNEGSKA (reference sequence). The V end was cut by 6 bases, the J end by 6 bases, with 17 bases between. The length of the CDR3 is 13 residues. The DNA for the CDR3 is TGCAGTGCCGCGGCACCTCCGAGGAATGGCTACACCTTC. Translation: CSAAAPPRNGYTF.

The chain carries TRBV20-1 and TRBJ2-7; 8 positions match TRBD2. Looked up from germline, CDR1 is DFQATT and CDR2 is SNEGSKA (reference sequence). V was clipped by 5 bases and J by 6 bases; unmatched bases: 6. The CDR3 covers 12 residues. DNA of the CDR3: TGCAGTGCTCCTAGCGGGCTCGGCGAGCAGTACTTC. It encodes CSAPSGLGEQYF.

The chain combines TRBV20-1 with TRBJ1-1; weak D call: TRBD1 (5 bases). The V end was cut by 4 bases, the J end by 0 bases, with 12 bases between. Germline V gene sequence: CDR1 DFQATT, CDR2 SNEGSKA (reference sequence). This CDR3 is 14 amino acids long. CDR3 in amino acids: CSATRQGLNTEAFF. For the CDR3, the DNA is TGCAGTGCTACACGTCAGGGATTGAACACTGAAGCTTTCTTT.

There are a few counts of this clonotype. The J gene is TRBJ2-1, the V gene TRBV4-1; D is unresolved. The V gene's germline CDR1 is MGHRA and CDR2 YSYEKL. CDR3 length: 13 amino acids. Trimming cost V 1 base and J 8 bases, with 9 bases left between them. In nucleotides, the CDR3 is TGCGCCAGCAGCCAAGTCCCACCGGATGAGCAGTTCTTC. It is translated as CASSQVPPDEQFF.

The table lists this clonotype with a few counts. The chain employs TRBV5-1 and TRBJ1-6; 7 bases map to TRBD1. The CDR3 length is 15 residues. Germline V gives CDR1 SGHRS, CDR2 YFSETQ. V trimming: 0 bases; J trimming: 9 bases; junction bases outside the gene matches: 6. CDR3 nucleotides: TGCGCCAGCAGCTTGGGCGACAGGGAGGGTTCACCCCTCCACTTT. This encodes CASSLGDREGSPLHF.

The chain links TRBV12-3 or TRBV12-4 to TRBJ2-6; D gene ambiguous. The CDR3 length is 13 residues. Trimming removed 6 bases from V and 4 bases from J, with 7 bases in between. The chain's CDR3 is CASSFLGANVLTF. The CDR3 bases are TGTGCCAGCAGCTTTCTGGGGGCCAACGTCCTGACTTTC.

In its sample, this clonotype was seen a few times. J is TRBJ1-1 and V is TRBV12-3 or TRBV12-4; D is unclear. Trimming left V 8 bases short and J 0 bases short, with 10 bases between. This CDR3 is built from 13 residues. The CDR3 region is CASGSLMNTEAFF. The CDR3, as DNA: TGTGCCAGCGGGAGCCTCATGAACACTGAAGCTTTCTTT.

The chain recombines TRBV7-9 with TRBJ2-1; D ambiguous. Deletions cut 3 bases from V and 1 base from J, with 7 bases between. This CDR3 has 14 residues. Germline CDR1 and CDR2: SEHNR and FQNEAQ (reference sequence). The CDR3 region is CASSLSASYNEQFF. The CDR3 DNA reads TGTGCCAGCAGCTTGTCAGCATCCTACAATGAGCAGTTCTTC.

This clonotype was counted many times. This chain connects TRBV12-3 or TRBV12-4 to TRBJ2-7; no reliable D call. Trimming removed 3 bases at V and 2 bases at J, with 8 bases between. The CDR3 runs to 13 residues. The CDR3 coding sequence is TGTGCCAGCAGTTTCGGTAGAACCTACGAGCAGTACTTC. Its protein is CASSFGRTYEQYF.

The chain links TRBV27 to TRBJ1-5; perhaps TRBD1 as D (5 bases). Per the germline V gene, CDR1 is MNHEY and CDR2 is SMNVEV (reference sequence). The CDR3 length is 16 residues. Trimming stripped 0 bases from V and 0 bases from J, with 9 bases between. CDR3: CASSLSAGSSNQPQHF. CDR3 DNA sequence: TGTGCCAGCAGTTTATCGGCAGGGAGTAGCAATCAGCCCCAGCATTTT.

The V and J genes are TRBV4-1 and TRBJ2-6; D is possibly TRBD1 (7 bases). The CDR3 length is 18 residues. Trimming shortened V by 1 base and J by 0 bases, and 13 bases separated the two germline ends. Germline V lookup: CDR1 MGHRA, CDR2 YSYEKL. CDR3 loop: CASSQGGTASSGANVLTF. CDR3 sequence (DNA): TGCGCCAGCAGCCAAGGCGGGACAGCTAGCTCTGGGGCCAACGTCCTGACTTTC.

This chain joins TRBV12-3 or TRBV12-4 and TRBJ2-1, with D perhaps TRBD1 (6 bases). This CDR3 is built from 16 residues. Trimming removed 4 bases from V and 3 bases from J, with 16 bases in between. The DNA for the CDR3 is TGTGCCAGCAGTTCCGCCCTTGGGGGCGGCTACAATGAGCAGTTCTTC. It codes for CASSSALGGGYNEQFF.

This chain joins TRBV30 and TRBJ2-5; D is possibly TRBD1 or TRBD2 (6 bases each). CDR3 length: 13 residues. Germline V CDR1 and CDR2: GTSNPN, SVGIG (reference sequence). V dropped 0 bases and J dropped 5 bases, with 10 bases sitting between them. CDR3 loop: CAWSVGGPETQYF. The DNA for the CDR3 is TGTGCCTGGAGTGTTGGGGGGCCCGAGACCCAGTACTTC.

Only one count was recorded for this clonotype. This sequence joins TRBV6-5 and TRBJ2-1; possible D gene TRBD1, 5 bases. The CDR3 contains 16 residues. The V gene lost 2 bases and the J gene lost 4 bases, with 15 bases spanning the gap. Germline CDR1 and CDR2: MNHEY and SVGAGI. CDR3 nucleotides: TGTGCCAGCAGTTACATCCAGGGCCCCCCTTACAATGAGCAGTTCTTC. It encodes CASSYIQGPPYNEQFF.

This clonotype has a handful of counts. The chain joins TRBV4-1 to TRBJ2-1; D remains unclear. The length of the CDR3 is 14 residues. Germline V lookup: CDR1 MGHRA, CDR2 YSYEKL. V lost 3 bases and J 1 base, leaving 7 bases between the germline ends. In DNA form, the CDR3 reads TGCGCCAGCAGCCAGGAGCTATCCTACAATGAGCAGTTCTTC. It is translated as CASSQELSYNEQFF.

The gene calls are TRBV12-3 or TRBV12-4 and TRBJ2-2; TRBD2 aligns across 8 bases. V lost 3 bases, J lost 4 bases, and 7 bases stayed unmatched. CDR3 length: 16 residues. The CDR3 sequence is CASSLARGGRTGELFF. CDR3 nucleotides: TGTGCCAGCAGTTTGGCCCGGGGGGGCCGCACCGGGGAGCTGTTTTTT.

V is TRBV3-1 and J is TRBJ2-1, with 9 bases that match TRBD1. In germline, CDR1 is LGHDT, CDR2 YNNKEL (reference sequence). V lost 9 bases and J lost 5; bases outside the gene matches: 5. This CDR3 has 13 residues. The CDR3 reads CASTGGADNEQFF. As DNA, the CDR3 is TGTGCCAGTACAGGGGGCGCAGACAATGAGCAGTTCTTC.

This chain uses TRBV11-2 with TRBJ2-7; D may be TRBD1 (6 bases). This CDR3 contains 14 residues. The germline CDR1 and CDR2 sequences are SGHAT and FQNNGV. The ends were cut back, 6 bases at V and 3 bases at J, with 15 bases in the middle. For the CDR3, the DNA is TGTGCCAGCAGACCCTGGGGCAGGGGCTACGAGCAGTACTTC. Protein: CASRPWGRGYEQYF.

In this sample, this clonotype turned up many times. At one boundary the junction diverges from the germline segment, which might be a read error. The J gene is TRBJ2-2, the V gene TRBV2; D is unclear. Germline V lookup: CDR1 SNHLY, CDR2 FYNNEI. The CDR3 extends over 11 amino acids. The CDR3 here is CASSAAGELFF. DNA of the CDR3: TGCGCCAGCAGCGCGGCCGGGGAGCTGTTTTTT.